These 29 T cell receptor beta chains originate from one sample sequenced in a study of monozygotic twins with inflammatory bowel disease. TCRdb processed the 5' RACE reads again and assigns one entry to each CDR3 protein, with no DNA. This sample's clone table lists some 210,000 distinct CDR3 sequences. Sequenced sample: blood. Source of these receptors: a human donor with ulcerative colitis or Crohn's disease, or a healthy co-twin of an affected twin (not recorded which).

The rearrangement joins TRBV18 to TRBJ2-3. Per the germline V gene, CDR1 is KGHSH and CDR2 is LQKENI. The CDR3 is 12 residues long. This chain's CDR3 is CASSPGLDTQYF.

The V call is TRBV4-1, the J call TRBJ2-5; TCRdb designates TRBD1, a call that cannot be tested without DNA. Germline V CDR1 and CDR2: MGHRA, YSYEKL. The length of the CDR3 is 15 residues. The CDR3 loop is CASSHPGGEGKTQYF.

The rearrangement uses TRBV7-2 and TRBJ1-1; TCRdb selects TRBD1, and the lack of DNA leaves this call unchecked. The CDR3 loop spans 13 amino acids. CDR1 is SGHTA and CDR2 is FQGNSA in the germline V gene. Here the CDR3 reads CASSFSPDAEAFF.

V usage is TRBV12-3 or TRBV12-4 and J usage is TRBJ1-2; with no DNA, the TCRdb D assignment of TRBD1 cannot be verified. The CDR3 is made up of 13 amino acids. The CDR3 here is CASIQTGIYGYTF.

This sequence joins TRBV20-1 and TRBJ2-6; TCRdb designates TRBD1, a call that cannot be tested without DNA. This CDR3 has 13 amino acids. From germline, CDR1 is DFQATT and CDR2 SNEGSKA (reference sequence). The CDR3 spells CSATGSRANVLTF.

The V and J genes are TRBV5-1 and TRBJ1-1; TCRdb calls TRBD1, which cannot be checked without DNA. This CDR3 contains 16 residues. CDR1 is SGHRS, CDR2 YFSETQ, per germline. This chain's CDR3 is CASSLEVVPGDTEAFF.

This chain joins TRBV3-1 and TRBJ1-5; TCRdb outputs TRBD1, but without DNA this stays unchecked. The germline gives CDR1 LGHDT, CDR2 YNNKEL (reference sequence). The CDR3 is 14 amino acids. The CDR3 spells CASSHRGGVQPQHF.

The chain carries TRBV5-1 and TRBJ2-5. CDR1 and CDR2 (germline): SGHRS, YFSETQ. The CDR3 has 13 residues. The CDR3 reads CASRLSPQETQYF.

This chain connects TRBV3-1 to TRBJ1-3; as DNA is missing, the TRBD1 call by TCRdb cannot be tested. The CDR3 is 13 amino acids. CDR1 LGHDT and CDR2 YNNKEL come from the germline V gene (reference sequence). This chain's CDR3 is CASSATPGNTIYF.

This rearrangement joins TRBV5-1 to TRBJ2-1; with no DNA, the TCRdb D assignment of TRBD2 cannot be verified. The CDR3 contains 14 residues. Germline V lookup: CDR1 SGHRS, CDR2 YFSETQ. This chain's CDR3 is CASSPAIKTNEQFF. The complete variable domain, with remaining parts taken from reference TRBV5-1 and TRBJ2-1, reads KAGVTQTPRYLIKTRGQQVTLSCSPISGHRSVSWYQQTPGQGLQFLFEYFSETQRNKGNFPGRFSGRQFSNSRSEMNVSTLELGDSALYLCASSPAIKTNEQFFGPGTRLTVL.

The chain employs TRBV11-2 and TRBJ2-7; TCRdb lists TRBD1, though no DNA is available to test this call. Germline V lookup: CDR1 SGHAT, CDR2 FQNNGV. The CDR3 has 14 amino acids. The CDR3 loop reads CASSRPGMAYEQYF.

The chain recombines TRBV11-2 with TRBJ2-1; the D call of TRBD2 rests on TCRdb alone, since no DNA is present to check it. Germline CDR1 SGHAT, CDR2 FQNNGV. The CDR3 is 15 amino acids. The CDR3 sequence: CASRGIAGSYNEQFF.

The chain has TRBV6-4 and TRBJ2-1; TCRdb outputs TRBD2, but without DNA this stays unchecked. The CDR3 consists of 20 residues. CDR1 and CDR2 from the germline V gene are MRHNA and SNTAGT. CDR3 sequence: CASSDRVWGGAIQSYNEQFF.

J is TRBJ2-1 and V is TRBV5-1; there is no DNA to check the TCRdb D call of TRBD1. Germline V lookup: CDR1 SGHRS, CDR2 YFSETQ. The CDR3 contains 16 residues. This CDR3 is CASSVGTGGSYNEQFF.

V gene TRBV20-1 combines with J gene TRBJ2-3; TCRdb designates TRBD2, a call that cannot be tested without DNA. This CDR3 is 16 amino acids long. Germline lookup yields CDR1 DFQATT and CDR2 SNEGSKA (reference sequence). The CDR3: CSAWRRAGGNTDTQYF.

This sequence joins TRBV6-5 and TRBJ1-6. CDR1 is MNHEY, CDR2 SVGAGI, per germline. The CDR3 runs to 14 residues. The CDR3 region is CASSLYSYNSPLHF.

The genes are TRBV4-1 and TRBJ2-1; TCRdb selects TRBD1, and the lack of DNA leaves this call unchecked. This CDR3 contains 15 residues. The germline V gene encodes CDR1 MGHRA and CDR2 YSYEKL. The CDR3 protein is CASSWGGQLNNEQFF.

The chain couples TRBV5-1 to TRBJ2-6; TCRdb's assignment of TRBD2 cannot be checked, as there is no DNA. The CDR3 runs 17 residues. The germline CDR1 and CDR2 sequences are SGHRS and YFSETQ. The CDR3 loop is CASSSGTAVSGANVLTF.

The chain combines TRBV12-3 or TRBV12-4 with TRBJ1-1. This CDR3 comprises 12 residues. The CDR3 here is CASSLMNTEAFF.

The CDR3: CASSAGPWSYEQYF. The gene calls are TRBV19 and TRBJ2-7; the D call from TCRdb, TRBD1, cannot be confirmed without DNA. CDR1 and CDR2 from the germline V gene are LNHDA and SQIVND (reference sequence). The CDR3 contains 14 residues. Full variable domain (remainder filled in from reference TRBV19 and TRBJ2-7): DGGITQSPKYLFRKEGQNVTLSCEQNLNHDAMYWYRQDPGQGLRLIYYSQIVNDFQKGDIAEGYSVSREKKESFPLTVTSAQKNPTAFYLCASSAGPWSYEQYFGPGTRLTVT.

The CDR3 sequence is CASSFQGARTEAFF. The chain recombines TRBV12-3 or TRBV12-4 with TRBJ1-1; TCRdb's assignment of TRBD1 cannot be checked, as there is no DNA. The CDR3 is made up of 14 amino acids.

V usage is TRBV12-3 or TRBV12-4 and J usage is TRBJ2-7; the D call from TCRdb, TRBD2, cannot be confirmed without DNA. This CDR3 has 17 amino acids. CDR3 protein: CASSLGRFLAGAYEQYF.

The chain has TRBV12-3 or TRBV12-4 and TRBJ1-1; TCRdb returns TRBD1, unconfirmable since there is no DNA. The CDR3 has 14 amino acids. The CDR3 sequence: CASSFDRTNTEAFF.

This chain links TRBV11-3 with TRBJ2-1. The CDR3 consists of 14 residues. From germline, CDR1 is SGHNT and CDR2 YENEEA. CDR3 residues: CASSGRGSYNEQFF.

This chain joins TRBV7-8 and TRBJ2-7; TCRdb's D gene call, TRBD2, goes unchecked for lack of DNA. CDR1 is SGHVS, CDR2 FQNEAQ, per germline. This CDR3 has 16 residues. CDR3 protein: CASSLRTGRSSYEQYF.

The chain uses TRBV12-3 or TRBV12-4 and TRBJ1-1; the D call of TRBD1 rests on TCRdb alone, since no DNA is present to check it. The CDR3 contains 13 residues. CDR3 amino acids: CASHKQGWPEAFF.

The chain combines TRBV2 with TRBJ1-1; TCRdb reports TRBD1, a call that lacks DNA to check it against. CDR1 is SNHLY, CDR2 FYNNEI, per germline. CDR3 size: 14 residues. CDR3 amino acids: CASSVQGANTEAFF.

This chain connects TRBV5-1 to TRBJ2-4; checking the TCRdb D call of TRBD1 is not possible without DNA. The germline CDR1 and CDR2 sequences are SGHRS and YFSETQ. This CDR3 contains 16 residues. The CDR3 region is CASSLVGASAKNIQYF. Using reference TRBV5-1 and TRBJ2-4 for the parts outside the CDR3, the full variable domain is KAGVTQTPRYLIKTRGQQVTLSCSPISGHRSVSWYQQTPGQGLQFLFEYFSETQRNKGNFPGRFSGRQFSNSRSEMNVSTLELGDSALYLCASSLVGASAKNIQYFGAGTRLSVL.

The chain's CDR3 is CASSLWGSRNSYNEQFF. The J gene is TRBJ2-1, the V gene TRBV7-6. Looked up from germline, CDR1 is SGHVS and CDR2 is FNYEAQ. This CDR3 has 17 amino acids.